This record looks at one T cell receptor beta chain sequence and its context. Its target is unknown. The CDR3 sequence is 16 residues long. Trimming at V came to 5 bases and at J to 5 bases, leaving 8 bases not matched to a gene. CDR1 and CDR2 (germline): MNHEY, SMNVEV (reference sequence). The data were obtained in a study of shared clonotypes between healthy human individuals. Study information: Donors, aged 18 to 49, were a couple of women and a few men. General study results and limits: Naive subsets generally had larger estimated richness than memory subsets.

For every subset, genomic DNA was evenly distributed across several immunoSEQ plates. Using immunoSEQ multiplex PCR, the repertoire was profiled, and TCRdb retains in-frame clones only, with some absent. The sample carries approximately 1.9 million clones, 85% to 95% recorded once. Only CD45RO-negative cells positively selected for CCR7 counted as naive CD8 cells, so terminally differentiated effector memory CD45RA+ cells were excluded. This TCR was recovered from a man aged 18 to 30 in good health. Some clones in this sample may be carry-over from other donors' samples. The gene calls are TRBV27 and TRBJ2-7; 14 bases are a match to TRBD2. The specimen sequenced was naive CD8+ T cells from PBMCs. Here the CDR3 DNA reads TGTGCCAGCAGTCCTCCGGGACTAGCGGGAGAGGACGAGCAGTACTTC. This sequence encodes CASSPPGLAGEDEQYF.